The T cell receptor beta chain under discussion was sequenced for a study of beta chain features in type 1 diabetes. The CDR3 spans 16 residues. CDR1 and CDR2 (germline): LNHDA, SQIVND (reference sequence). Trimming cost V 5 bases and J 4 bases; bases outside gene matches: 7. The sequenced template was cDNA made from the entire isolated RNA. Here immunoSEQ multiplex PCR was the method, and the copy in TCRdb shows in-frame clones only, minus some. The sample carries 150,000 to 160,000 clones, roughly 10% recorded once. Purity (above 98%) was reached by all sorted populations. The chain has TRBV19 and TRBJ2-1, with 11 nucleotides matching TRBD2. The sequence derives from a man younger than 35 in good health. The sequenced material came from central memory CD4+ T cells from blood. This chain's CDR3 is CASSPYRLAGYNEQFF. In DNA, the CDR3 is TGTGCCAGTAGTCCCTATCGACTAGCGGGGTACAATGAGCAGTTCTTC.